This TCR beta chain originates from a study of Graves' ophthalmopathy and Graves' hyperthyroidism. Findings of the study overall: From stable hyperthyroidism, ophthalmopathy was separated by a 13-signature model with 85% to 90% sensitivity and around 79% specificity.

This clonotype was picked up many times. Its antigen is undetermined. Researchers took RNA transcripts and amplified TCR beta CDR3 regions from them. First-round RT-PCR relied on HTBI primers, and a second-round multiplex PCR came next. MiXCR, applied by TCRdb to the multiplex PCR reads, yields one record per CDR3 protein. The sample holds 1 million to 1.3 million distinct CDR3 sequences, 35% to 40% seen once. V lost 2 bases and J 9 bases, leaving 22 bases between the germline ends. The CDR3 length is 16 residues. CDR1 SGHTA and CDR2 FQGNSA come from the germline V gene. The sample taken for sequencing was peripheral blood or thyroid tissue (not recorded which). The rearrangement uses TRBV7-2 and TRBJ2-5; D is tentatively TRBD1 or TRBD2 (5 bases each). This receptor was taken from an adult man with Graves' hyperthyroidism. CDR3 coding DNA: TGTGCCAGCAGCTTACAGACTACGACAGCCCGTTTGGCCCAGTACTTC. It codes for CASSLQTTTARLAQYF. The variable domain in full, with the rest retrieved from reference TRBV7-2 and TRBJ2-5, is GAGVSQSPSNKVTEKGKDVELRCDPISGHTALYWYRQSLGQGLEFLIYFQGNSAPDKSGLPSDRFSAERTGGSVSTLTIQRTQQEDSAVYLCASSLQTTTARLAQYFGPGTRLLVL.